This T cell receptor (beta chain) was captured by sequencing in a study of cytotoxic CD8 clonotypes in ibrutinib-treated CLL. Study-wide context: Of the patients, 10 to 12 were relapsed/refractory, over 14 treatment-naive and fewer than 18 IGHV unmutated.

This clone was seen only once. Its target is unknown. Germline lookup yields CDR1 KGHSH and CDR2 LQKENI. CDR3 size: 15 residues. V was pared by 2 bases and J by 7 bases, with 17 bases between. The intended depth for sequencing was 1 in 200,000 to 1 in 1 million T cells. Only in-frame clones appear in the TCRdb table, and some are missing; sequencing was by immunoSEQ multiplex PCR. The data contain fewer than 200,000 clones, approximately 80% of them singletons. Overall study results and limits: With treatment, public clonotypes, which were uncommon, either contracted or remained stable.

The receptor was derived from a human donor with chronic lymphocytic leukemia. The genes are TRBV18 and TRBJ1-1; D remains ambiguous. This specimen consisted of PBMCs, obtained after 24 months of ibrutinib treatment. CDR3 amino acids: CASSPTPRPVSEAFF. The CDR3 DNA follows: TGTGCCAGCTCACCAACCCCTCGTCCAGTCAGTGAAGCTTTCTTT.